The 29 T cell receptor beta chains reported below all come from one sample, sequenced in a study of T cells in Graves' hyperthyroidism and ophthalmopathy. Template material for amplifying TCR beta CDR3 regions consisted of RNA transcripts. HTBI primers were employed in a first-round RT-PCR of the TCR CDR3. TCRdb reanalysed the multiplex PCR reads using MiXCR and keeps one entry per CDR3 protein. In the table there are 560,000 or so distinct CDR3 sequences, about 43% of which are singletons. Sequences were obtained from peripheral blood or thyroid tissue (not recorded which). The receptor source for this set is a woman between 18 and 29 years old with Graves' hyperthyroidism.

This clonotype showed up just a few times. CDR3 in amino acids: CASSLARRVAGELFF. The CDR3 DNA is TGTGCCAGCAGCTTAGCTCGTCGAGTGGCCGGGGAGCTGTTTTTT. The chain carries TRBV7-9 and TRBJ2-2; the D is unclear. Between the trimmed V and J ends, which lost 0 bases and 6 bases, there was a span of 11 bases. The CDR3 runs 15 residues. Germline V lookup: CDR1 SEHNR, CDR2 FQNEAQ (reference sequence).

The chain couples TRBV7-3 to TRBJ2-2; possibly TRBD1 for D (5 bases). The germline CDR1 and CDR2 sequences are SGHTA and FQGTGA. The CDR3 has 15 residues. V was clipped by 4 bases and J by 3 bases, with 12 bases between them. This chain's CDR3 is CASSWGSRDTGELFF. The DNA for the CDR3 is TGTGCCAGCAGCTGGGGCAGTAGGGACACCGGGGAGCTGTTTTTT.

The CDR3 DNA follows: TGTGCCAGTAGTGTGTTATCCTCTGCAACTAATGAAAAACTGTTTTTT. This translates into CASSVLSSATNEKLFF. This chain links TRBV19 with TRBJ1-4; D not certain. The germline gives CDR1 LNHDA, CDR2 SQIVND (reference sequence). The CDR3 runs to 16 residues. Trimming stripped 5 bases from V and 0 bases from J, with 13 bases between.

The chain links TRBV14 to TRBJ1-2, with a tentative D call TRBD1 (6 bases). Trimming removed 0 bases from V and 3 bases from J, with 11 bases in between. Germline CDR1 SGHDN, CDR2 FVKESK. This CDR3 comprises 15 residues. Here the CDR3 reads CASSQDRGQDYGYTF. The CDR3 DNA follows: TGTGCCAGCAGCCAAGACAGGGGACAAGACTATGGCTACACCTTC.

The rearrangement links TRBV10-3 to TRBJ2-3; possible D gene TRBD2, 5 bases. CDR1 is ENHRY, CDR2 SYGVKD, per germline. This CDR3 is 14 amino acids long. The V gene lost 4 bases and the J gene lost 2 bases, with 10 bases spanning the gap. The CDR3: CAISVAGSTDTQYF. DNA of the CDR3: TGTGCCATCAGTGTCGCGGGTTCCACAGATACGCAGTATTTT.

V usage is TRBV7-9 and J usage is TRBJ1-2; D perhaps matches TRBD1 (6 bases). V gave up 5 bases and J gave up 8 bases, with 15 bases separating them. This CDR3 contains 13 residues. Germline V gene data show CDR1 as SEHNR and CDR2 as FQNEAQ (reference sequence). CDR3 amino acids: CASSTLDRSGYTF. Here the CDR3 DNA reads TGTGCCAGCAGCACCCTTGACAGGTCGGGCTACACCTTC.

The chain uses TRBV10-3 and TRBJ1-5, with 9 bases that match TRBD1. The CDR3 runs to 16 residues. The V gene's germline CDR1 is ENHRY and CDR2 SYGVKD. With V trimmed by 10 bases and J by 0 bases, 10 bases remained unmatched. The CDR3 DNA follows: TGTGCCACCGGAGGACAGGGGAGCCATAGCAATCAGCCCCAGCATTTT. Its protein product is CATGGQGSHSNQPQHF.

J is TRBJ1-1 and V is TRBV5-5; a possible D gene is TRBD1 (5 bases). V lost 9 bases and J 3 bases, leaving 12 bases between the germline ends. This CDR3 has 12 amino acids. Per the germline V gene, CDR1 is SGHKS and CDR2 is YYEKEE (reference sequence). The CDR3, as DNA: TGTGCCACACGGGCGGGGGACACTGAAGCTTTCTTT. Protein sequence: CATRAGDTEAFF.

This clonotype was recorded a few times. The chain carries TRBV2 and TRBJ2-5; 10 positions match TRBD2. The CDR3 sequence is 16 residues long. The germline gives CDR1 SNHLY, CDR2 FYNNEI. Germline trimming cut 5 bases from V and 5 bases from J; bases unmatched to any gene: 11. The CDR3 DNA is TGTGCCAGCAGTACTACAACTAGCGGGATGGGGGAGACCCAGTACTTC. It codes for CASSTTTSGMGETQYF.

V usage is TRBV29-1 and J usage is TRBJ2-7; tentatively, D is TRBD1 (6 bases). The ends were cut back, 2 bases at V and 4 bases at J, with 12 bases in the middle. This CDR3 comprises 13 residues. The germline gives CDR1 SQVTM, CDR2 ANQGSEA. Here the CDR3 reads CSVEHGGSYEQYF. The CDR3 DNA sequence: TGCAGCGTTGAACATGGGGGCTCTTACGAGCAGTACTTC.

This chain uses TRBV2 with TRBJ1-2; no clear D. V lost 7 bases and J lost 2, with 11 bases in between. The CDR3 runs to 13 residues. From germline, CDR1 is SNHLY and CDR2 FYNNEI. For the CDR3, the DNA is TGTGCCAGCACCCTTTCTAGGAACTATGGCTACACCTTC. This sequence encodes CASTLSRNYGYTF.

Comments on this clonotype: Mismatch with germline at one junction end may stem from a read error. This rearrangement joins TRBV7-4 to TRBJ1-2; D is unresolved. CDR1 is SGHVT and CDR2 is SQSDAQ in the germline V gene. This CDR3 has 16 residues. The CDR3 DNA is TGCGCCAGCAGCCAAGAATTGCAAGGAGTTGGCTATGGCTACACCTTC. Its protein product is CASSQELQGVGYGYTF.

In its sample, this clonotype was seen once. The chain recombines TRBV29-1 with TRBJ1-2; no clear D. V lost 6 bases to trimming and J lost 5 bases, with 13 bases between them. CDR1 and CDR2 from the germline V gene are SQVTM and ANQGSEA. The CDR3 is 12 residues long. The CDR3 DNA follows: TGCAGCGTACGGAGAGTCGGATATGGCTACACCTTC. This sequence encodes CSVRRVGYGYTF.

The rearrangement joins TRBV30 to TRBJ2-6; no firm D call. The CDR3 totals 14 residues. CDR1 is GTSNPN and CDR2 is SVGIG in the germline V gene (reference sequence). Deletions cut 2 bases from V and 1 base from J, with 6 bases between. This CDR3 is CAWSSASGANVLTF. DNA of the CDR3: TGTGCCTGGAGTTCCGCGTCTGGGGCCAACGTCCTGACTTTC.

The V gene is TRBV29-1, the J gene TRBJ2-3, with TRBD2 matching over 12 bases. Trimming at V came to 6 bases and at J to 5 bases, leaving 6 bases not matched to a gene. The CDR3 spans 14 residues. Germline CDR1 is SQVTM and CDR2 is ANQGSEA. The CDR3 DNA reads as TGCAGCGTCATGACTAGCGGGAGTGGAGATACGCAGTATTTT. Amino acid sequence: CSVMTSGSGDTQYF.

V usage is TRBV25-1 and J usage is TRBJ1-3; no firm D call. CDR1 MGHDK and CDR2 SYGVNS come from the germline V gene. The CDR3 runs 15 residues. V lost 2 bases and J 4 bases, leaving 12 bases between the germline ends. CDR3 DNA: TGTGCCAGCAGTGAAGTCCGGGCGCGAGGAAACACCATATATTTT. Translating gives CASSEVRARGNTIYF.

Turning to this clonotype: The junction differs from germline at one of its ends, possibly a read error. The J gene is TRBJ1-2, the V gene TRBV19; D possibly corresponds to TRBD1 (5 bases). Germline CDR1 reads LNHDA; CDR2 reads SQIVND (reference sequence). The CDR3 extends over 15 amino acids. CDR3 residues: CASRGGTSGSLDPFF. In DNA form, the CDR3 reads TGTGCCAGTAGGGGAGGGACTAGCGGGAGCCTCGATCCGTTCTTC.

This clonotype occurred many times. The chain is built from TRBV29-1 and TRBJ1-5, with D possibly being TRBD1 (6 bases). V gave up 6 bases and J gave up 3 bases, with 12 bases separating them. Germline CDR1 and CDR2: SQVTM and ANQGSEA. The CDR3 is made up of 13 amino acids. CDR3 protein: CSVKGTHNQPQHF. CDR3 bases: TGCAGCGTGAAGGGGACACACAATCAGCCCCAGCATTTT.

V usage is TRBV9 and J usage is TRBJ1-2; the match to TRBD1 covers 12 bases. With 4 bases clipped from V and 0 bases from J, the junction kept 7 bases outside the gene matches. This CDR3 spans 17 amino acids. CDR1 and CDR2 from the germline V gene are SGDLS and YYNGEE. Here the CDR3 reads CASSSGTGGVANYGYTF. In nucleotides, the CDR3 is TGTGCCAGCAGCTCCGGGACAGGGGGCGTCGCTAACTATGGCTACACCTTC.

This clonotype was detected ten times or more. The rearrangement links TRBV19 to TRBJ1-6; D is uncertain. The CDR3 sequence is 13 residues long. The germline CDR1 and CDR2 sequences are LNHDA and SQIVND (reference sequence). V was trimmed by 3 bases and J by 7 bases, leaving 7 bases between them. The CDR3: CASSIGPNSPLHF. In nucleotides, the CDR3 is TGTGCCAGTAGTATTGGGCCGAATTCACCCCTCCACTTT.

This clonotype has ten or more counts. V is TRBV29-1 and J is TRBJ2-7; the D is unclear. V was trimmed by 4 bases and J by 4 bases, leaving 8 bases between them. CDR1 and CDR2 from the germline V gene are SQVTM and ANQGSEA. The CDR3 is made up of 11 amino acids. The CDR3 DNA reads as TGCAGCGTTGTCGAAGGTTACGAGCAGTACTTC. Translated, it gives CSVVEGYEQYF.

This clonotype turned up a few times. The CDR3 is CAISESGGTGNEKLFF. As DNA, the CDR3 is TGTGCCATCAGTGAGTCTGGGGGCACCGGTAATGAAAAACTGTTTTTT. J is TRBJ1-4 and V is TRBV10-3; D possibly corresponds to TRBD1 (6 bases). Trimming shortened V by 0 bases and J by 4 bases, and 12 bases separated the two germline ends. This CDR3 has 16 residues. Germline loops: CDR1 ENHRY, CDR2 SYGVKD.

This clonotype has only a few counts. The chain joins TRBV2 to TRBJ2-5; either TRBD1 or TRBD2 may fit D (5 bases each). V gave up 8 bases and J gave up 10 bases, with 23 bases separating them. From germline, CDR1 is SNHLY and CDR2 FYNNEI. This CDR3 has 14 amino acids. The CDR3 sequence: CASPGPGPAFVQYF. The CDR3 DNA is TGTGCCAGCCCCGGGCCGGGACCGGCGTTCGTCCAGTACTTC.

V is TRBV19 and J is TRBJ1-2, with 9 bases identical to TRBD1. Germline lookup yields CDR1 LNHDA and CDR2 SQIVND (reference sequence). J was trimmed by 9 bases and V by 3 bases; bases with no gene match: 8. The length of the CDR3 is 14 residues. The CDR3 loop is CASSIPGQGYCYTF. The CDR3 DNA reads TGTGCCAGTAGTATTCCGGGACAGGGATATTGCTACACCTTC.

The chain carries TRBV12-3 or TRBV12-4 and TRBJ1-5, with unresolved D. V gave up 5 bases and J gave up 2 bases, with 13 bases separating them. This CDR3 is built from 15 residues. CDR3 in DNA: TGTGCCAGCAGTCGGGATTACGGCGGCAATCAGCCCCAGCATTTT. Translation: CASSRDYGGNQPQHF.

This clonotype was seen a single time. A much larger clonotype is one base distant, so this may be a read error. V usage is TRBV29-1 and J usage is TRBJ1-1; the D gene is possibly TRBD1 (6 bases). Germline loops: CDR1 SQVTM, CDR2 ANQGSEA. CDR3 length equals 14 residues. Trimming shortened V by 4 bases and J by 3 bases, and 15 bases separated the two germline ends. This CDR3 reads CSVVERGAHTEAFF. CDR3 bases: TGCAGCGTTGTGGAGAGGGGGGCACACACTGAAGCTTTCTTT.

About this clonotype: One end of the junction does not line up with germline, which may come from a read error. The chain links TRBV10-3 to TRBJ1-2; no clear D gene. The CDR3 extends over 12 amino acids. In germline, CDR1 is ENHRY, CDR2 SYGVKD. CDR3 nucleotide sequence: TGTGCCATCAGCGTAGCTAAGTATGGCTACACCTTC. Amino acids: CAISVAKYGYTF.

This clonotype was seen more than once but under ten times. The V gene is TRBV19, the J gene TRBJ2-2; no reliable D call. V dropped 0 bases and J dropped 3 bases, with 5 bases sitting between them. Germline CDR1 reads LNHDA; CDR2 reads SQIVND (reference sequence). This CDR3 has 14 amino acids. The CDR3 coding sequence is TGTGCCAGTAGTATAGACCCCGACACCGGGGAGCTGTTTTTT. Protein: CASSIDPDTGELFF.

This clonotype was counted at least ten times. This chain connects TRBV19 to TRBJ2-7; the D is unclear. V was cut by 6 bases and J by 4 bases, with 13 bases left in between. The CDR3 loop spans 13 amino acids. Germline V gene sequence: CDR1 LNHDA, CDR2 SQIVND (reference sequence). This CDR3 reads CASRFSGEYEQYF. Here the CDR3 DNA reads TGTGCCAGTAGGTTCTCTGGGGAATACGAGCAGTACTTC.